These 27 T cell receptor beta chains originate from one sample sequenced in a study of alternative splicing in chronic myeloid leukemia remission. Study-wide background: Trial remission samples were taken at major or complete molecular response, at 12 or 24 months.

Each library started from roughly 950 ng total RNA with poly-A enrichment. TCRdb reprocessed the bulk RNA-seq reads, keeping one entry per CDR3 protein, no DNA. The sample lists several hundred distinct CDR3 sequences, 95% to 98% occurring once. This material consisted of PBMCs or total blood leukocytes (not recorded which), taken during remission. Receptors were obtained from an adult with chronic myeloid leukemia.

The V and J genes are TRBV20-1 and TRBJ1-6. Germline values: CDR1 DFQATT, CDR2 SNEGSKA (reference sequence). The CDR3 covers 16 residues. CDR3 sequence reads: CSAGHAVKGGNSPLHF.

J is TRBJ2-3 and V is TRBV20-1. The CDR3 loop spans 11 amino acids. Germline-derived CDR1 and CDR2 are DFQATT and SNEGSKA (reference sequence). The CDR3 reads CRGPWADTQYF.

CDR3 residues: CASSLGVGSSSYNEQFF. J is TRBJ2-1 and V is TRBV5-1; there is no DNA to check the TCRdb D call of TRBD2. This CDR3 region has 17 residues. Germline CDR1 SGHRS, CDR2 YFSETQ. The entire variable domain, with the rest obtained from reference TRBV5-1 and TRBJ2-1, is as follows: KAGVTQTPRYLIKTRGQQVTLSCSPISGHRSVSWYQQTPGQGLQFLFEYFSETQRNKGNFPGRFSGRQFSNSRSEMNVSTLELGDSALYLCASSLGVGSSSYNEQFFGPGTRLTVL.

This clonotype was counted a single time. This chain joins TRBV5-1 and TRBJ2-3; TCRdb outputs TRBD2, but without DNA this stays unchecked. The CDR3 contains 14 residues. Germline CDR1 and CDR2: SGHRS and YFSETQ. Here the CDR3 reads CASRRSSSTDTQYF.

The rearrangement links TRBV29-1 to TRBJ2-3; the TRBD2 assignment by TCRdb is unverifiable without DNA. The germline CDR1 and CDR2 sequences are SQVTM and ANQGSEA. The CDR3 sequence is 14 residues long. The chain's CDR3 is CSVEGTSGTDTQYF.

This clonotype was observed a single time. This chain's CDR3 is CSVRQTGGRAFF. V usage is TRBV29-1 and J usage is TRBJ1-1. The CDR3 spans 12 residues. Germline CDR1 reads SQVTM; CDR2 reads ANQGSEA.

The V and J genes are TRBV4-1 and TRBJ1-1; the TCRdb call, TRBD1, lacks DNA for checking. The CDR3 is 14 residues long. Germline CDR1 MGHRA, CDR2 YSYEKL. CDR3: CASSLGLGQGEAFF.

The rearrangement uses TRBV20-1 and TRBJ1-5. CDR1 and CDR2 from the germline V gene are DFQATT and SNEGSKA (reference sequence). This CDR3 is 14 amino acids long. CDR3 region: CSASRDFGNQPQHF.

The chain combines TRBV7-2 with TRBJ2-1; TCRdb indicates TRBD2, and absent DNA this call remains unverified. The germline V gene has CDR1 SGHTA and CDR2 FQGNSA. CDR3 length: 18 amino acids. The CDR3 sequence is CASSFRRGTSGMYNEQFF.

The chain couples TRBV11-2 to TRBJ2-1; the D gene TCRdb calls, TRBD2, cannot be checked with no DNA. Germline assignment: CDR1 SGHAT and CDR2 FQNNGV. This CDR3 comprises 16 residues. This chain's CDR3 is CASSGQTSGSYNEQFF.

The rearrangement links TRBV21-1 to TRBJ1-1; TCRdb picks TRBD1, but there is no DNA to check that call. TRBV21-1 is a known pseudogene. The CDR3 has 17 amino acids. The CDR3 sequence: CASSKGWDRDTNTEAFF.

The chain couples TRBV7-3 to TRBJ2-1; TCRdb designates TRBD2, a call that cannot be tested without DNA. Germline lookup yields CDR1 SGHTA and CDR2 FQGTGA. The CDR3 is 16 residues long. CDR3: CASSTKGAGSYNEQFF. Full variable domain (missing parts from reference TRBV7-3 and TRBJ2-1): GAGVSQTPSNKVTEKGKYVELRCDPISGHTALYWYRQSLGQGPEFLIYFQGTGAADDSGLPNDRFFAVRPEGSVSTLKIQRTERGDSAVYLCASSTKGAGSYNEQFFGPGTRLTVL.

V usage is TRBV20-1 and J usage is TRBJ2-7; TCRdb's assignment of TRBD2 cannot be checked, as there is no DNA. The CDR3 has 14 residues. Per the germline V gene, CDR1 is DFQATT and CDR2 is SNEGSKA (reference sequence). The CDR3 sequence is CSARLLAGFYEQYF.

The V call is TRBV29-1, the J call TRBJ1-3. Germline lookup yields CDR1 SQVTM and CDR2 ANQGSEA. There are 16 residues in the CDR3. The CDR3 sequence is CSVAGGGLSSGNTIYF.

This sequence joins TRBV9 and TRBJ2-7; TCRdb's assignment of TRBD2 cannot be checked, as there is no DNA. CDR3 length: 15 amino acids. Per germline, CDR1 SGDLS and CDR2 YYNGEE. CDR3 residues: CASSVSWGETYEQYF.

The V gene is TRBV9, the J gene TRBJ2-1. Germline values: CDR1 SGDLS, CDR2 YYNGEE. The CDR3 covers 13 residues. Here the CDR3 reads CASSYGYYNEQFF.

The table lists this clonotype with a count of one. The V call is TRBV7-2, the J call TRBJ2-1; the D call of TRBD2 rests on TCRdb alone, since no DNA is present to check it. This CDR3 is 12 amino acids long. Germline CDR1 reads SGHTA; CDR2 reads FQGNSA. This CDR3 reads CASSLEGGPGFF.

CDR3 sequence reads: CSARGATRHEQFF. V gene TRBV20-1 combines with J gene TRBJ2-1; TCRdb calls TRBD2, which cannot be checked without DNA. The CDR3 covers 13 residues. CDR1 is DFQATT and CDR2 is SNEGSKA in the germline V gene (reference sequence).

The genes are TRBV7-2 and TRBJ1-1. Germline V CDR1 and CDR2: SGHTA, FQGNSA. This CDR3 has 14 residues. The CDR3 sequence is CASSLIQGGVEAFF.

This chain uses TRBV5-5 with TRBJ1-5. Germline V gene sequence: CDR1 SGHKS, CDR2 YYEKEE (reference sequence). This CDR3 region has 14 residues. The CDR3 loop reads CASSSGVLNQPQHF.

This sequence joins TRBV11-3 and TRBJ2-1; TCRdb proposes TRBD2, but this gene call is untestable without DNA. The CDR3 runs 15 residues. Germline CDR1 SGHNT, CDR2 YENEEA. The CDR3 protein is CASSLLSGANNEQFF. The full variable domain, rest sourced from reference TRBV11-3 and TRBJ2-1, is EAGVVQSPRYKIIEKKQPVAFWCNPISGHNTLYWYLQNLGQGPELLIRYENEEAVDDSQLPKDRFSAERLKGVDSTLKIQPAELGDSAVYLCASSLLSGANNEQFFGPGTRLTVL.

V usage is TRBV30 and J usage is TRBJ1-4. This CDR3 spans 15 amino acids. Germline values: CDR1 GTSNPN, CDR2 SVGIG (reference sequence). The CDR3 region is CAWSLAGTVLEKLFF.

This chain's CDR3 is CATSETLGTVNTGELFF. The chain joins TRBV24-1 to TRBJ2-2; the TCRdb D gene call, TRBD2, has no DNA to confirm it. CDR1 is KGHDR, CDR2 SFDVKD, per germline. The CDR3 loop spans 17 amino acids.

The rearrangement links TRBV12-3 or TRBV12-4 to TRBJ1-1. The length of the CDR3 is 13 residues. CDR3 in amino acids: CASSRRGNTEAFF.

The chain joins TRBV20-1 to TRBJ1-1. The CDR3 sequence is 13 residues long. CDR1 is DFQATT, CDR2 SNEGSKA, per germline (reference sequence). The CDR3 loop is CSAARGGNTEAFF.

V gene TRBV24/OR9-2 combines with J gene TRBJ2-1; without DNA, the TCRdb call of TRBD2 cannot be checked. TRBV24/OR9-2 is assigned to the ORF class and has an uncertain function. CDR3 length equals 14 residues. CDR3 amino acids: CATSGLAAYNEQFF.

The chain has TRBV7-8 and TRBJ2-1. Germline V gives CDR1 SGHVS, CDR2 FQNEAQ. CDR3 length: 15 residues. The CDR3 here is CASSSGTLPYNEQFF.